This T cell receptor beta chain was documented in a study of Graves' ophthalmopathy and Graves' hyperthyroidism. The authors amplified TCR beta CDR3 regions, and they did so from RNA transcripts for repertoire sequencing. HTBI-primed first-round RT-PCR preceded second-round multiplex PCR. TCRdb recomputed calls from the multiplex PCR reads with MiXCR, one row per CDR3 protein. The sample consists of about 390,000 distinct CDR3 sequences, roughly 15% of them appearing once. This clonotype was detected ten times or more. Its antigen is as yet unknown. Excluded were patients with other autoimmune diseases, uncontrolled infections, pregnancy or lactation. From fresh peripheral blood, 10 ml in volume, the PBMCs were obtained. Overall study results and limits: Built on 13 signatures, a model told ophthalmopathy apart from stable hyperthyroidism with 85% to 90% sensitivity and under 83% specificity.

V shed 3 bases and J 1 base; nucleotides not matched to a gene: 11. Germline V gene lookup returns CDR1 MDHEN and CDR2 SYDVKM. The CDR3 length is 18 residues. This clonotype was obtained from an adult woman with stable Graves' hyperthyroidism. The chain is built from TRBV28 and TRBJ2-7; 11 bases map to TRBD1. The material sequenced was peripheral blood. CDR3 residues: CASSFPVSRDRGSYEQYF. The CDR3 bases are TGTGCCAGCAGTTTTCCCGTCTCCCGGGACAGGGGGTCCTACGAGCAGTACTTC.